This T cell receptor (beta chain) was documented in a study of blood T cell repertoires in COVID-19. The overall study: From the United States, Italy and Spain came samples of acute and convalescent COVID-19. The analysed material was cDNA or gDNA that came from T cells, B-cell-depleted T cells, or PBMCs.

Germline V CDR1 and CDR2: MNHEY, SVGAGI. CDR3 length: 14 amino acids. The V and J ends lost 6 bases and 8 bases, in that order; junction bases with no gene match: 11. In the authors' methods: The authors estimated nucleated cell counts from reference gene primer amplification. Here immunoSEQ multiplex PCR was the method, and the copy in TCRdb shows in-frame clones only, minus some. V and J calls and clone size are as listed in that table; D and trimming were resolved from the DNA. The sample consists of about 110,000 clones, over 60% of them appearing once. The material sequenced was peripheral blood. The sequence was collected from a man older than 75 with COVID-19, enrolled during active disease. The rearrangement links TRBV6-5 to TRBJ2-7; 9 nucleotides agree with TRBD1. The CDR3 DNA follows: TGTGCCAGCAGCCGCAGACAGGGGGACTTGAAGCAGTACTTC. Translated, it gives CASSRRQGDLKQYF.